The 22 T cell receptor beta chains below all came from one sample that was sequenced in a study of T cells in localized non-small cell lung cancer. The table came from immunoSEQ multiplex PCR; TCRdb's copy has only in-frame clones and leaves some out. The data contain roughly 31,000 clones, 80% to 90% of them singletons. This specimen was peripheral blood, taken before any cancer treatment. These receptors originate from a woman aged 35-75 years with stage I lung adenocarcinoma.

This chain's CDR3 is CSAPGTGASSGRTFF. The CDR3, as DNA: TGCAGCGCTCCCGGGACAGGGGCGTCCAGCGGCAGAACTTTCTTT. This chain connects TRBV29-1 to TRBJ1-1, with 10 bases aligning to TRBD1. Trimming at V came to 7 bases and at J to 12 bases, leaving 20 bases not matched to a gene. Per germline, CDR1 SQVTM and CDR2 ANQGSEA. This CDR3 spans 15 amino acids.

The chain couples TRBV6-6 to TRBJ1-2, with TRBD1 matching over 7 bases. The germline gives CDR1 MNHNY, CDR2 SVGAGI (reference sequence). The CDR3 is 13 residues long. V was clipped by 6 bases and J by 5 bases; unmatched bases: 6. Written as DNA, the CDR3 is TGTGCCAGCAGCCCGACAGGGTTTTATGGCTACACCTTC. Translation: CASSPTGFYGYTF.

The V call is TRBV19, the J call TRBJ2-4; D call uncertain. V was trimmed by 6 bases and J by 0 bases, leaving 12 bases between them. The germline V gene encodes CDR1 LNHDA and CDR2 SQIVND (reference sequence). This CDR3 is built from 15 residues. CDR3 bases: TGTGCCAGTAGATTAATGGATTTAGCCAAAAACATTCAGTACTTC. It encodes CASRLMDLAKNIQYF. Variable domain in full (rest from reference TRBV19 and TRBJ2-4): DGGITQSPKYLFRKEGQNVTLSCEQNLNHDAMYWYRQDPGQGLRLIYYSQIVNDFQKGDIAEGYSVSREKKESFPLTVTSAQKNPTAFYLCASRLMDLAKNIQYFGAGTRLSVL.

The V gene is TRBV30, the J gene TRBJ1-4, with D perhaps TRBD1 (6 bases). This CDR3 spans 14 amino acids. Per the germline V gene, CDR1 is GTSNPN and CDR2 is SVGIG (reference sequence). Deletions cut 6 bases from V and 1 base from J, with 12 bases between. DNA for the CDR3: TGTGCCTGCAGGGGACGGCAAACTAATGAAAAACTGTTTTTT. Protein: CACRGRQTNEKLFF.

The chain couples TRBV29-1 to TRBJ2-7; 8 bases agree with TRBD1. The CDR3 consists of 15 residues. The junction had 8 bases not matched to a gene; V was cut back by 3 bases and J by 1 base. Germline V gene data show CDR1 as SQVTM and CDR2 as ANQGSEA. In DNA, the CDR3 is TGCAGCGTTGAGGGAACAGGGGGAGGATCCTACGAGCAGTACTTC. It codes for CSVEGTGGGSYEQYF.

There are a few counts of this clone. V gene TRBV28 combines with J gene TRBJ1-2; 7 positions match TRBD1. V was clipped by 6 bases and J by 2 bases; unmatched bases: 6. The CDR3 is made up of 14 amino acids. The germline gives CDR1 MDHEN, CDR2 SYDVKM. CDR3: CASSTGAGNYGYTF. Here the CDR3 DNA reads TGTGCCAGCAGCACAGGGGCTGGGAACTATGGCTACACCTTC.

On this clone: The junction and the germline gene differ at one end; a read error may be behind it. The sample contains more than one DNA sequence encoding this CDR3. The chain carries TRBV7-8 and TRBJ1-6; D may be TRBD1 (6 bases). CDR1 and CDR2 (germline): SGHVS, FQNEAQ. The CDR3 consists of 16 residues. The CDR3 protein is CASSEPPGVRNSPLHF. The CDR3 DNA reads as TGTGCCAGCAGCGAACCTCCAGGGGTTCGAAATTCGCCCCTCCACTTT.

The chain's CDR3 is CARETSRNFNEQFF. CDR3 nucleotide sequence: TGTGCCAGGGAGACTAGCCGAAATTTCAATGAGCAGTTCTTC. The rearrangement uses TRBV2 and TRBJ2-1; 7 bases match TRBD2. Germline CDR1 reads SNHLY; CDR2 reads FYNNEI. CDR3 size: 14 residues. J was trimmed by 6 bases and V by 9 bases; bases with no gene match: 11.

This clone was recorded only once. This chain links TRBV18 with TRBJ1-5; 11 bases match TRBD1. V dropped 3 bases and J dropped 6; count of bases not matched to a gene: 4. Germline V gives CDR1 KGHSH, CDR2 LQKENI. The CDR3 has 15 residues. The CDR3 nucleotides are TGTGCCAGCTCACCGGGACAGGGGGGTGCTCAGCCCCAGCATTTT. Its translation is CASSPGQGGAQPQHF.

V and J are TRBV7-8 and TRBJ2-7; D is possibly TRBD2 (5 bases). The CDR3 runs to 13 residues. Germline V lookup: CDR1 SGHVS, CDR2 FQNEAQ. The V end lost 5 bases, the J end lost 6 bases, and 14 bases lay between the germline ends. CDR3 sequence reads: CASSITPGSEQYF. In nucleotides, the CDR3 is TGTGCCAGCAGCATAACTCCGGGGAGCGAGCAGTACTTC.

The chain is built from TRBV5-5 and TRBJ2-7; 11 nucleotides line up with TRBD1. This CDR3 has 15 amino acids. V was clipped by 3 bases and J by 3 bases; unmatched bases: 5. Germline CDR1 and CDR2: SGHKS and YYEKEE (reference sequence). The CDR3 coding sequence is TGTGCCAGCAGCTGGGGACAGGGGGTTATCTACGAGCAGTACTTC. Translated: CASSWGQGVIYEQYF.

This chain uses TRBV6-1 with TRBJ2-7; 11 bases fit TRBD1. This CDR3 has 15 residues. Trimming took 5 bases from V and 2 from J; bases not matched to a gene: 5. CDR1 is MNHNS and CDR2 is SASEGT in the germline V gene. CDR3: CASSLGGQGAYEQYF. CDR3 sequence (DNA): TGTGCCAGCAGTCTTGGGGGACAGGGGGCCTACGAGCAGTACTTC.

V usage is TRBV4-2 and J usage is TRBJ2-1; TRBD2 is a possible D gene (5 bases). Trimming stripped 4 bases from V and 0 bases from J, with 22 bases between. From germline, CDR1 is LGHNA and CDR2 YNFKEQ. The CDR3 totals 19 residues. The CDR3 bases are TGTGCCAGCAGCCTTTTCAGCGGTCTAGCTGCAAGCTCCTACAATGAGCAGTTCTTC. Its translation is CASSLFSGLAASSYNEQFF.

The chain uses TRBV15 and TRBJ2-3; no clear D. The length of the CDR3 is 11 residues. CDR1 is LNHNV, CDR2 YYDKDF, per germline (reference sequence). Trimming removed 6 bases at V and 6 bases at J, with 7 bases between. The CDR3 sequence is CATSLLDTQYF. DNA for the CDR3: TGTGCCACCAGTCTACTGGATACGCAGTATTTT.

The gene calls are TRBV6-5 and TRBJ1-1; the D gene is possibly TRBD1 (6 bases). Trimming removed 6 bases at V and 5 bases at J, with 16 bases between. Germline lookup yields CDR1 MNHEY and CDR2 SVGAGI. CDR3 length equals 14 residues. In DNA form, the CDR3 reads TGTGCCAGCAGCCCTTCAGGGGTCGGAACTGAAGCTTTCTTT. As protein: CASSPSGVGTEAFF.

CDR3 loop: CASSVGQESYTEAFF. In nucleotides, the CDR3 is TGTGCCAGCAGCGTTGGACAGGAGAGTTACACTGAAGCTTTCTTT. This sequence joins TRBV9 and TRBJ1-1, with TRBD1 identical over 7 bases. V lost 2 bases, J lost 3 bases, and 7 bases stayed unmatched. The CDR3 is 15 amino acids. CDR1 is SGDLS and CDR2 is YYNGEE in the germline V gene.

This rearrangement joins TRBV10-3 to TRBJ2-4, with D possibly matching TRBD2 (5 bases). Deletions cut 6 bases from V and 3 bases from J, with 9 bases between. Germline-derived CDR1 and CDR2 are ENHRY and SYGVKD. This CDR3 spans 13 amino acids. The CDR3 DNA follows: TGTGCCATCAGCCAGGAGGACAAAAACATTCAGTACTTC. It codes for CAISQEDKNIQYF.

In regard to this clone: The junction departs from the called germline gene at one end, perhaps through a read error. The chain links TRBV4-1 to TRBJ2-2; D might be TRBD1 (7 bases). CDR1 is MGHRA and CDR2 is YSYEKL in the germline V gene. The length of the CDR3 is 19 residues. As DNA, the CDR3 is TGCGCCAGCAGCCAAGTAGGAAACGGGGGACAGTGGAACAACGGGGAGCTGTTTTTT. This gives the protein CASSQVGNGGQWNNGELFF.

The V call is TRBV27, the J call TRBJ2-3; maybe TRBD1 (5 bases). The CDR3 sequence is 15 residues long. Germline V CDR1 and CDR2: MNHEY, SMNVEV (reference sequence). The V gene lost 0 bases and the J gene lost 14 bases, with 21 bases spanning the gap. CDR3 DNA sequence: TGTGCCAGCAGTTTATCGGTAGACAGCATAAACGTACGGTATTTT. As protein: CASSLSVDSINVRYF.

V gene TRBV6-5 combines with J gene TRBJ2-1, with D possibly being TRBD2 (5 bases). Trimming removed 6 bases from V and 5 bases from J, with 11 bases in between. The germline gives CDR1 MNHEY, CDR2 SVGAGI. The CDR3 is 13 residues long. The CDR3 region has the DNA TGTGCCAGCAGCCGCACTAGGCACAATGAGCAGTTCTTC. Translation: CASSRTRHNEQFF.

This clone has only a few counts. The chain employs TRBV13 and TRBJ2-7; D unclear. V was pared by 0 bases and J by 6 bases, with 6 bases between. Germline CDR1 PRHDT, CDR2 FYEKMQ (reference sequence). This CDR3 is built from 12 residues. CDR3 amino acids: CASSLGGTEQYF. In nucleotides, the CDR3 is TGTGCCAGCAGCTTAGGAGGTACCGAGCAGTACTTC.

This rearrangement joins TRBV7-2 to TRBJ1-2; D may be TRBD1 (6 bases). Trimming took 1 base from V and 0 from J, leaving 12 bases between them. The germline V gene encodes CDR1 SGHTA and CDR2 FQGNSA. CDR3 size: 16 residues. The CDR3 nucleotides are TGTGCCAGCAGCTTAGGAGGGGGTAGCCCTAACTATGGCTACACCTTC. Its protein is CASSLGGGSPNYGYTF.